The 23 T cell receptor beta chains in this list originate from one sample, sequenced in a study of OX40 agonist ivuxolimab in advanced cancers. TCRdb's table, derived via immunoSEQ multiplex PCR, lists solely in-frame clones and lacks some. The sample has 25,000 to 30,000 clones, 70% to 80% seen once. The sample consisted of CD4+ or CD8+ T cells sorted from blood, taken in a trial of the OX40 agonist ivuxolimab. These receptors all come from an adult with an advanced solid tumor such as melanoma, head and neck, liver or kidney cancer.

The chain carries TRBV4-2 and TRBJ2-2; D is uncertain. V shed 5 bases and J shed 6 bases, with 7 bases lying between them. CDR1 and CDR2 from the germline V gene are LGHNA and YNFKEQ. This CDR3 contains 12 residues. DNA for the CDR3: TGTGCCAGCAGCTCATCTGCCGGGGAGCTGTTTTTT. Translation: CASSSSAGELFF.

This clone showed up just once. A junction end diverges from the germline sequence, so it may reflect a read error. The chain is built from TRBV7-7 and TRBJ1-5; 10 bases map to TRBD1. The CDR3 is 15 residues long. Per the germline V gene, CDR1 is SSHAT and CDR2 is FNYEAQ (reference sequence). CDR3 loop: CASSYGDRGHQPQHF. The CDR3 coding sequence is TGTGCTAGCAGCTATGGGGACAGGGGACATCAGCCCCAGCATTTT.

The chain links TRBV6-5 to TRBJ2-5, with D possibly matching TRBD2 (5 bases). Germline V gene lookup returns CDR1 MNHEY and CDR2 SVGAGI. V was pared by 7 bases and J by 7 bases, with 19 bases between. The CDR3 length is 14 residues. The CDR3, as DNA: TGTGCCAGCATGGTGGGGAGAGCGTTCGGGACCCAGTACTTC. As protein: CASMVGRAFGTQYF.

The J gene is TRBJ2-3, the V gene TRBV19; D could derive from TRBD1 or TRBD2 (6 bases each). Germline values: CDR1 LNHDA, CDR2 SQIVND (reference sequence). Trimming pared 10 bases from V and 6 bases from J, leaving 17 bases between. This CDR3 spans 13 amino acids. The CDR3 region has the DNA TGTGCCACTCTCACCTACGGGGGCGATACGCAGTATTTT. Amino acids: CATLTYGGDTQYF.

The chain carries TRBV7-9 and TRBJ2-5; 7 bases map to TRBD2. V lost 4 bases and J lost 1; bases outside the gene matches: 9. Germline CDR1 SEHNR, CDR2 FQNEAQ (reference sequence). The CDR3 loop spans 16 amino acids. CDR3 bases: TGTGCCAGCAGCTCGACGGGGGGATACTCCCAAGAGACCCAGTACTTC. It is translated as CASSSTGGYSQETQYF.

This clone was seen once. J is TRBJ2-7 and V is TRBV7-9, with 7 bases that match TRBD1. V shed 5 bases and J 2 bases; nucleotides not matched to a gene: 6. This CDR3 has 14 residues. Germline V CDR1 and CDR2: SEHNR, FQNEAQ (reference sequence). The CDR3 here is CASSLGGLPYEQYF. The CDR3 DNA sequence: TGTGCCAGCAGCCTAGGGGGCCTGCCCTACGAGCAGTACTTC.

CDR3 nucleotide sequence: TGTGCCAGCAGTTCAAGCGGGGGGTACAATGAGCAGTTCTTC. Residues: CASSSSGGYNEQFF. V usage is TRBV6-6 and J usage is TRBJ2-1, with 9 bases that match TRBD2. The junction had 2 bases not matched to a gene; V was cut back by 4 bases and J by 4 bases. CDR3 length: 14 amino acids. CDR1 and CDR2 (germline): MNHNY, SVGAGI (reference sequence).

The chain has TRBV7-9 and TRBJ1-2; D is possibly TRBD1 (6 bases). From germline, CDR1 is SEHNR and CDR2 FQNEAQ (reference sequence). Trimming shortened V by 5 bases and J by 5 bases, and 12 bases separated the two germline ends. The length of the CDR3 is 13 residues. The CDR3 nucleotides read TGTGCCAGCAGCCGGGGGGGCAGTTATGGCTACACCTTC. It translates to CASSRGGSYGYTF.

This CDR3 reads CAISEGGNEQFF. The DNA for the CDR3 is TGTGCCATCAGTGAGGGGGGGAATGAGCAGTTCTTC. The chain has TRBV10-3 and TRBJ2-1; a possible D gene is TRBD2 (6 bases). This CDR3 region has 12 residues. V lost 2 bases, J lost 7 bases, and 6 bases lay in between. Germline V gene sequence: CDR1 ENHRY, CDR2 SYGVKD.

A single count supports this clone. The CDR3 DNA reads TGTGCCAGCAGCTTCGAGGCAGGAAGGAAAAAACTGTTTTTT. This translates into CASSFEAGRKKLFF. The V gene is TRBV11-3, the J gene TRBJ1-4; D not certain. Trimming removed 3 bases from V and 9 bases from J, with 14 bases in between. CDR3 size: 14 residues. The germline CDR1 and CDR2 sequences are SGHNT and YENEEA. The complete variable domain, with remaining parts taken from reference TRBV11-3 and TRBJ1-4, reads EAGVVQSPRYKIIEKKQPVAFWCNPISGHNTLYWYLQNLGQGPELLIRYENEEAVDDSQLPKDRFSAERLKGVDSTLKIQPAELGDSAVYLCASSFEAGRKKLFFGSGTQLSVL.

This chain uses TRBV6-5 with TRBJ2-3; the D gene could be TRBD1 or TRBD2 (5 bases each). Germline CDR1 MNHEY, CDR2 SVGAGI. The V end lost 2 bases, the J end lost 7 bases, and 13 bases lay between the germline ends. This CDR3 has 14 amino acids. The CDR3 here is CASSYSEGPNTQYF. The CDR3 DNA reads TGTGCCAGCAGTTACAGCGAGGGACCAAATACGCAGTATTTT.

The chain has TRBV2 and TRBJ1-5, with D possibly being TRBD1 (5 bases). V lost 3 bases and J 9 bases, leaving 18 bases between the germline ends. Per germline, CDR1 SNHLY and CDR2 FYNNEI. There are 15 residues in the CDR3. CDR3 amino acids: CASSEGRGSLGPQHF. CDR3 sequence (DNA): TGTGCCAGCAGTGAGGGACGAGGGAGTTTAGGGCCCCAGCATTTT.

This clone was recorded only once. The CDR3 region is CASGLVQGTIRTDTQYF. CDR3 DNA sequence: TGTGCTAGTGGTTTGGTACAAGGGACTATCCGCACAGATACGCAGTATTTT. V gene TRBV12-5 combines with J gene TRBJ2-3; TRBD2 agrees at 7 bases. CDR3 length equals 17 residues. CDR1 and CDR2 from the germline V gene are LGHNT and FRNRAP. With V trimmed by 0 bases and J by 1 base, 7 bases remained unmatched.

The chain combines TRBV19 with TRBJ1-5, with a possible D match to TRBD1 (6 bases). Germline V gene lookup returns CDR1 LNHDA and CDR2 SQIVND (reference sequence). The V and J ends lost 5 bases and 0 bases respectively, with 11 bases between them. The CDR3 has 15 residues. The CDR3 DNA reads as TGTGCCAGTAGTTATGGGACATATAGCAATCAGCCCCAGCATTTT. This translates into CASSYGTYSNQPQHF. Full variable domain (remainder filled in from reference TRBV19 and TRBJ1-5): DGGITQSPKYLFRKEGQNVTLSCEQNLNHDAMYWYRQDPGQGLRLIYYSQIVNDFQKGDIAEGYSVSREKKESFPLTVTSAQKNPTAFYLCASSYGTYSNQPQHFGDGTRLSIL.

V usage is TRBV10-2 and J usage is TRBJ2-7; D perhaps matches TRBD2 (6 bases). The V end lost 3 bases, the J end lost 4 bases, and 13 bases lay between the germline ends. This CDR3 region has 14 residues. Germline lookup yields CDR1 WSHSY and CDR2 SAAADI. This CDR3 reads CASSDLALGYEQYF. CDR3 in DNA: TGCGCCAGCAGTGACCTAGCGTTGGGGTACGAGCAGTACTTC.

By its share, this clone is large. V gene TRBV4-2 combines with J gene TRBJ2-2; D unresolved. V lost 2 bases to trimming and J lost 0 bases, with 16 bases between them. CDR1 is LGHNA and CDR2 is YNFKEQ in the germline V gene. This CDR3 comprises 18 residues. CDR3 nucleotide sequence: TGTGCCAGCAGCCAATCTCCTGGGCTACTTACGAACACCGGGGAGCTGTTTTTT. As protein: CASSQSPGLLTNTGELFF.

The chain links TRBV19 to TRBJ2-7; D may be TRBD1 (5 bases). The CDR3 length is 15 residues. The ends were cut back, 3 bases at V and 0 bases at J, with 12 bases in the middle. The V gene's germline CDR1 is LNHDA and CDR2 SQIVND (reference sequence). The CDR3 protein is CASSMTTVRSYEQYF. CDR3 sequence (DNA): TGTGCCAGTAGTATGACGACAGTCCGCTCCTACGAGCAGTACTTC.

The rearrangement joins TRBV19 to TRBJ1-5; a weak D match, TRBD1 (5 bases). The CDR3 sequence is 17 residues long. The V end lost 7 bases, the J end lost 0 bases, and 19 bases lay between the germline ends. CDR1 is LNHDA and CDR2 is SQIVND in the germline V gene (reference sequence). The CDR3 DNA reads TGTGCCAGTAATGCCGTCGTGGGGGAGGATAGCAATCAGCCCCAGCATTTT. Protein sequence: CASNAVVGEDSNQPQHF.

The CDR3 spells CASSYDLWTGTYGYTF. As DNA, the CDR3 is TGTGCCAGCAGCTATGATCTGTGGACAGGGACCTATGGCTACACCTTC. The genes are TRBV11-2 and TRBJ1-2, with TRBD1 identical over 8 bases. The CDR3 sequence is 16 residues long. The germline V gene encodes CDR1 SGHAT and CDR2 FQNNGV. Trimming removed 4 bases from V and 4 bases from J; junction bases left unmatched: 11.

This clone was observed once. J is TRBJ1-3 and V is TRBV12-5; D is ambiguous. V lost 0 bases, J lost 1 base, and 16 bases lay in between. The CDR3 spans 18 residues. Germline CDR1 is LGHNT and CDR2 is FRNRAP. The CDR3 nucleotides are TGTGCTAGTGGTTTGGTACGTGAAGGGAGTCATTCTGGAAACACCATATATTTT. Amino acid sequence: CASGLVREGSHSGNTIYF.

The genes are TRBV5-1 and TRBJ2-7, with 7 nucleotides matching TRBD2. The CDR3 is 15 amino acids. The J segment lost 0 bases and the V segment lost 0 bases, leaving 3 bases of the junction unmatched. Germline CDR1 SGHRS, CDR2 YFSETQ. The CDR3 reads CASSLVGGNSYEQYF. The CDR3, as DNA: TGCGCCAGCAGCTTGGTGGGGGGGAACTCCTACGAGCAGTACTTC.

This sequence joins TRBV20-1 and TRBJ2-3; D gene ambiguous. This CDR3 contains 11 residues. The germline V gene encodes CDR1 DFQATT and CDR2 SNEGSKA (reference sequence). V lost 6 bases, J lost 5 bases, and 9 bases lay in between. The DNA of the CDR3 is TGCAGTGCAAACGTCGTAGATACGCAGTATTTT. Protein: CSANVVDTQYF.

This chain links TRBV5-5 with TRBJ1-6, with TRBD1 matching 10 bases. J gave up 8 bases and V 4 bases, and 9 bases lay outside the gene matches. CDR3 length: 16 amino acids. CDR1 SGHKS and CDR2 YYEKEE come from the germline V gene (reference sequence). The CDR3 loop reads CASSVPGQGLHSPLHF. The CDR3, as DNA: TGTGCCAGCAGCGTTCCGGGACAGGGGTTACATTCACCCCTCCACTTT.